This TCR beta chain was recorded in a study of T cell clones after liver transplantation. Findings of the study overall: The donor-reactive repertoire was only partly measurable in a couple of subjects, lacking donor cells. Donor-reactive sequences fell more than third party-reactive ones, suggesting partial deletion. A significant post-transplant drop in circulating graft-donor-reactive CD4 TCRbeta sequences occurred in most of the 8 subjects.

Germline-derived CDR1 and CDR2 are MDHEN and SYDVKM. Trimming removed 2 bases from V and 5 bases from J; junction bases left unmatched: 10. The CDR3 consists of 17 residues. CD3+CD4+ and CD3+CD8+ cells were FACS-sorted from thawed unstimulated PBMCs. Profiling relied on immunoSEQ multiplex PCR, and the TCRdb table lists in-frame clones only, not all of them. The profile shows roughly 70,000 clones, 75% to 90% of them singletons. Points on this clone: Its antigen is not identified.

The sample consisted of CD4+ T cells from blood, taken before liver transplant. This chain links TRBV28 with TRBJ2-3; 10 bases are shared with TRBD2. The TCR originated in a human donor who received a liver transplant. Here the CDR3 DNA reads TGTGCCAGCAGTTTAGTTGACCTAGCGGGAGTTCTAGATACGCAGTATTTT. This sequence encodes CASSLVDLAGVLDTQYF.